A selection of T cell receptor beta chains follows, all from one sample in a study of cytomegalovirus exposure and HLA in healthy donors. Using immunoSEQ multiplex PCR, the repertoire was profiled, and TCRdb retains in-frame clones only, with some absent. The table records over 75,000 clones, around nine tenths of them present only once. Input material: PBMCs. Receptors originate from a young man in good health and CMV-seropositive. Each CDR3 is given with its conserved first and last residue.

TRBJ2-5,TRBV5-1,CASSSIAGGPGETQYF
TRBJ1-4,TRBV5-1,CASSLRQGGNEKLFF
TRBJ1-1,TRBV5-6,CASSLDVQTEAFF
TRBJ1-2,TRBV28,CASSLGWGVDGYTF
TRBJ2-7,TRBV7-8,CASSLGVDSSFYEQYF
TRBJ2-1,TRBV19,CASAGGLAGGPNEQFF
TRBJ2-1,TRBV4-2,CASSQGGLAGVGNEQFF
TRBJ2-3,TRBV5-4,CASREAGNTDTQYF
TRBJ2-1,TRBV15,CATSRELAGASYNEQFF
TRBJ2-1,TRBV29-1,CSVARGPLSYNEQFF
TRBJ1-2,TRBV28,CASSSLVPDYGYTF
TRBJ1-1,TRBV27,CASSFFGSTEAFF
TRBJ2-5,TRBV7-9,CASSSYSGTGLQETQYF
TRBJ2-7,TRBV9,CASSVGVAVNEQYF
TRBJ1-1,TRBV6-1,CASSERREGVRTEAFF
TRBJ1-1,TRBV28,CASSLALRGSGNTEAFF
TRBJ2-4,TRBV27,CASSPDRLAKNIQYF
TRBJ1-2,TRBV2,CASRPGGGYTF
TRBJ2-7,TRBV6-1,CASIGGLAGFEQYF
TRBJ1-2,TRBV7-8,CASSLSQGAHTF
TRBJ1-1,TRBV4-2,CASSRATGTAVEAFF
TRBJ1-3,TRBV28,CASGQRSGNTIYF
TRBJ2-3,TRBV4-1,CASSQDSGAGGRTDTQYF
TRBJ1-2,TRBV7-9,CASSLGGGGRYGYTF
TRBJ1-1,TRBV11-2,CASSLGGQPNTEAFF
TRBJ1-4,TRBV23-1,CAPRQGGNEKLFF
TRBJ2-1,TRBV5-1,CASSFLTANNEQFF
TRBJ1-2,TRBV7-9,CASSLNLGSSYGYTF
TRBJ1-1,TRBV20-1,CSADFGQEAFF
TRBJ2-1,TRBV7-9,CASRKGLAGSNEQFF
TRBJ2-2,TRBV5-4,CASSSLAGGRTGELFF
TRBJ2-4,TRBV6-6,CASSLRTGKNIQYF
TRBJ1-2,TRBV28,CASSLGAGSSANYGYTF
TRBJ1-2,TRBV4-1,CASRPTMTGGYGYTF
TRBJ2-1,TRBV4-1,CASRPGLAGLRVTYNEQFF
TRBJ1-1,TRBV5-6,CASSSQGKGTEAFF
TRBJ2-1,TRBV6-1,CASLVAGYNEQFF
TRBJ2-2,TRBV2,CASRGSLAGGTGELFF
TRBJ1-4,TRBV28,CASAAPGGWTNEKLFF